Reported below is one T cell receptor beta chain. What it binds is not known. Expressed TCRB transcripts were sequenced because the entire RNA isolate underwent reverse transcription. The average output of naive, central memory and regulatory T cell samples was about 3.3 million reads. Assay used: immunoSEQ multiplex PCR; TCRdb lists only in-frame clones, some missing. The table includes roughly 310,000 clones, 9.5% to 11% detected once. The ends lost 0 bases at V and 1 base at J; junction bases unmatched: 5. CDR3 size: 16 residues. The V gene's germline CDR1 is SEHNR and CDR2 FQNEAQ (reference sequence). These data originate in a study of beta chain features in type 1 diabetes. About the study: The number of sorted cells examined across all samples was under 140,000,000.

Study conclusions and caveats: cDNA sequencing could over-represent cells with high TCR expression.

Sorting that relied on CD45RO/CCR7/CD25/CD127/CD95/CD27 yielded CD4+ naive, central memory, regulatory and stem cell-like memory cells. This chain connects TRBV7-9 to TRBJ2-7; 8 bases align to TRBD2. This receptor was taken from a woman under 40 in good health. The source material was naive CD4+ T cells from blood. In DNA form, the CDR3 reads TGTGCCAGCAGCTTAGCGGGCGCTAGCGGGTCCTACGAGCAGTACTTC. Protein sequence: CASSLAGASGSYEQYF.